Listed below are T cell receptor beta chains from one sample, sequenced in a study of blood T cells in healthy people across ages. One entry per CDR3 protein results from TCRdb running MiXCR on the 5' RACE reads. Seen here are more than 800,000 distinct CDR3 sequences, roughly 26% observed once, and the top ten hold around 15%. Sequencing was carried out using blood. These receptors originate from a woman older than 75 in good health. Both conserved end residues are part of each CDR3. Fields, in order: J gene, clone size, V gene, CDR3 protein. Some rows mark clone size as missing; the rest say once, few, many or name a class of expanded clone.

J: TRBJ2-3; size: many; V: TRBV5-6; CDR3: CASSLRLPDTQYF
J: TRBJ1-2; size: -; V: TRBV30; CDR3: CAWSVQGGVYGYTF
J: TRBJ2-3; size: many; V: TRBV6-5; CDR3: CASSRGVTDTQYF
J: TRBJ2-1; size: many; V: TRBV5-1; CDR3: CASSSGGGSSYNEQFF
J: TRBJ1-5; size: many; V: TRBV10-3; CDR3: CAIAENSNQPQHF
J: TRBJ1-6; size: few; V: TRBV12-3/TRBV12-4; CDR3: CASSPGTVNSPPHF
J: TRBJ1-6; size: -; V: TRBV3-1; CDR3: CASSQGEGFRDSPLHF
J: TRBJ2-1; size: -; V: TRBV6-5; CDR3: CASSPGTTHNEQFF
J: TRBJ1-3; size: -; V: TRBV7-2; CDR3: CASTGFSGNTIYF
J: TRBJ2-1; size: many; V: TRBV12-3/TRBV12-4; CDR3: CASTRAGEQFF
J: TRBJ1-5; size: -; V: TRBV2; CDR3: CASTVGRGDNQPQHF
J: TRBJ2-7; size: -; V: TRBV28; CDR3: CASRQRGGFNEQYF
J: TRBJ1-2; size: few; V: TRBV27; CDR3: CASSFIREGRSHGYTF
J: TRBJ2-5; size: many; V: TRBV25-1; CDR3: CASSQHSQETQYF
J: TRBJ2-6; size: few; V: TRBV30; CDR3: CARDSPSGANVLTF
J: TRBJ2-3; size: -; V: TRBV20-1; CDR3: CSARAGFGDTDTQYF
J: TRBJ2-6; size: few; V: TRBV24-1; CDR3: CATSDAGTGPSGANVLTF
J: TRBJ1-1; size: few; V: TRBV6-2/TRBV6-3; CDR3: CASTPPRDRVTEAFF
J: TRBJ1-2; size: few; V: TRBV20-1; CDR3: CSAPRGGHGYTF
J: TRBJ1-5; size: many; V: TRBV12-3/TRBV12-4; CDR3: CASSFGGGRQPQHF
J: TRBJ2-3; size: many; V: TRBV12-3/TRBV12-4; CDR3: CASRVAGEATDTQYF
J: TRBJ2-3; size: many; V: TRBV24-1; CDR3: CATSDSPVTTDTQYF
J: TRBJ2-7; size: many; V: TRBV7-9; CDR3: CASSSGQGQDSYEQYF
J: TRBJ2-3; size: -; V: TRBV7-7; CDR3: CASSLGRLAGGTDTQYF
J: TRBJ2-7; size: many; V: TRBV10-3; CDR3: CAISDIDSSYEQYF
J: TRBJ2-7; size: -; V: TRBV7-2; CDR3: CASSQTAWGLPYEQYF
J: TRBJ2-7; size: -; V: TRBV29-1; CDR3: CSVLRDGSSYEQYF
J: TRBJ1-5; size: few; V: TRBV20-1; CDR3: CSARSGASNQPQHF
J: TRBJ2-3; size: few; V: TRBV20-1; CDR3: CSASTYSGGAPDTQYF